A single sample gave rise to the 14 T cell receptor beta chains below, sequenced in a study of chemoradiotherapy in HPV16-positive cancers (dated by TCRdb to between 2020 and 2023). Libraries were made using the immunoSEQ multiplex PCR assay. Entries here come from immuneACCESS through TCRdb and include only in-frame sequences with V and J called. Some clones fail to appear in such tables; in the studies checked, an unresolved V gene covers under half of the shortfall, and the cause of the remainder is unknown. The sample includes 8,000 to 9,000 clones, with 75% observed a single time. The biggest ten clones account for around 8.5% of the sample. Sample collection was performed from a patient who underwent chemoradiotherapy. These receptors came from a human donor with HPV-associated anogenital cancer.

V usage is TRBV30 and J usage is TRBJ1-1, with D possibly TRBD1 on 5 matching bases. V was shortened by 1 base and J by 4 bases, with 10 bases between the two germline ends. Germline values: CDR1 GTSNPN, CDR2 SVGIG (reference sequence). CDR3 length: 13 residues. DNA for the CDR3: TGTGCCTGGAGTGGGGGGATGGTCACTGAAGCTTTCTTT. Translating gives CAWSGGMVTEAFF.

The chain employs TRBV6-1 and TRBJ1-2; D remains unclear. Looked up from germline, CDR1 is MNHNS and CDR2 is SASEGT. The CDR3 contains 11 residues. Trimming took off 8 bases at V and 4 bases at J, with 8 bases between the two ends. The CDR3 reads CASVAGYGYTF. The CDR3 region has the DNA TGTGCCAGCGTGGCAGGCTATGGCTACACCTTC.

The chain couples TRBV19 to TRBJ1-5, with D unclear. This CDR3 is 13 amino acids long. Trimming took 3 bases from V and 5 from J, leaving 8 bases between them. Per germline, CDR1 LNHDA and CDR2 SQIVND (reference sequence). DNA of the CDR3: TGTGCCAGTAGTATTCCCACCGATCAGCCCCAGCATTTT. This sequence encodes CASSIPTDQPQHF.

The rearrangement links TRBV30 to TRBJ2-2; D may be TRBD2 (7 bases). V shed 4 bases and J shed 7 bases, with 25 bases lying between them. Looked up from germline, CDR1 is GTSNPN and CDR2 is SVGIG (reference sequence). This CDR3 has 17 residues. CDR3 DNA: TGTGCCTGGAAAGGCTGGGCGACGGGGGGCGCCGTCGGGGAGCTGTTTTTT. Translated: CAWKGWATGGAVGELFF. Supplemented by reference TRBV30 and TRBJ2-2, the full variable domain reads SQTIHQWPATLVQPVGSPLSLECTVEGTSNPNLYWYRQAAGRGLQLLFYSVGIGQISSEVPQNLSASRPQDRQFILSSKKLLLSDSGFYLCAWKGWATGGAVGELFFGEGSRLTVL.

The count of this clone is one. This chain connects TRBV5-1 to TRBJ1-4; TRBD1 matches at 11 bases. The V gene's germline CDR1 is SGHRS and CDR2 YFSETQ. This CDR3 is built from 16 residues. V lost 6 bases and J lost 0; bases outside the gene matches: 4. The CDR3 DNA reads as TGCGCCAGCAATAAGGGACAGGGGGCAACTAATGAAAAACTGTTTTTT. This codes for CASNKGQGATNEKLFF.

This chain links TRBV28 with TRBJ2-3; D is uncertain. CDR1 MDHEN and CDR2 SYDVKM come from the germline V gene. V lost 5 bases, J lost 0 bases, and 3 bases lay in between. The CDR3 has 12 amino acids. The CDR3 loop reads CASSVSTDTQYF. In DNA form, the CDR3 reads TGTGCCAGCAGTGTTAGCACAGATACGCAGTATTTT.

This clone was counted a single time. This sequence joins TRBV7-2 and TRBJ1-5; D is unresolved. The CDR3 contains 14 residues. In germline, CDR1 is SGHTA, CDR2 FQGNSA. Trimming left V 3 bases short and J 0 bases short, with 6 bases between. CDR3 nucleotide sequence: TGTGCCAGCAGCTTTTTTTATAGCAATCAGCCCCAGCATTTT. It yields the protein CASSFFYSNQPQHF.

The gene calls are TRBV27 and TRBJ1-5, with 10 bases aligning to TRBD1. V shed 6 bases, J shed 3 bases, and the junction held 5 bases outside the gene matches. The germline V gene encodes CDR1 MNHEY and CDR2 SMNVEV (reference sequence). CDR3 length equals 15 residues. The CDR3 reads CASSSGTGVNQPQHF. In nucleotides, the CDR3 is TGTGCCAGCAGCTCCGGGACAGGGGTCAATCAGCCCCAGCATTTT.

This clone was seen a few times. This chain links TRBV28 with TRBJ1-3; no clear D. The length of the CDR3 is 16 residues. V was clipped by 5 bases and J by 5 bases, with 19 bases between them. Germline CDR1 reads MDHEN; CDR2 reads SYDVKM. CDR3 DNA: TGTGCCAGCAGTGGAACGAGCTTCCACACCCGAAACACCATATATTTT. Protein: CASSGTSFHTRNTIYF.

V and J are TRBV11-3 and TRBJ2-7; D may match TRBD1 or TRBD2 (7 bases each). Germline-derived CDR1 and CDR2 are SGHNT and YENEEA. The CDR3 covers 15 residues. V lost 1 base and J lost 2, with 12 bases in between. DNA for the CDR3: TGTGCCAGCAGCTTAGGGGAGGGGGCCCCCTACGAGCAGTACTTC. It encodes CASSLGEGAPYEQYF.

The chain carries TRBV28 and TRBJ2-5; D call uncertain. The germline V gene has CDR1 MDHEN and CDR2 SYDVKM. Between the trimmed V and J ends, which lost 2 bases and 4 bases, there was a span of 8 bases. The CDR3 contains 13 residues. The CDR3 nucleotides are TGTGCCAGCAGTTTAGGGCAGCCAGAGACCCAGTACTTC. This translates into CASSLGQPETQYF. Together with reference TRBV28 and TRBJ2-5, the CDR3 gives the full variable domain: DVKVTQSSRYLVKRTGEKVFLECVQDMDHENMFWYRQDPGLGLRLIYFSYDVKMKEKGDIPEGYSVSREKKERFSLILESASTNQTSMYLCASSLGQPETQYFGPGTRLLVL.

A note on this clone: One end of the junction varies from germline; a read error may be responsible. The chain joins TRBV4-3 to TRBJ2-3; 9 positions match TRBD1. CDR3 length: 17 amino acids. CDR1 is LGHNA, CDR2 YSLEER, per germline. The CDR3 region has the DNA TGCGCCAGCAGGCAAGATTGGCTGGGGACAGGGACAGATACGCAGTATTTT. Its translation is CASRQDWLGTGTDTQYF.

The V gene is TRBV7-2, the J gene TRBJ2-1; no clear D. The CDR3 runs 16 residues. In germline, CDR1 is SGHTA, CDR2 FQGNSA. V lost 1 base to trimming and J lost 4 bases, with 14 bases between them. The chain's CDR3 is CASSLDPDPFYNEQFF. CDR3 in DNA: TGTGCCAGCAGCTTAGACCCGGACCCGTTTTACAATGAGCAGTTCTTC.

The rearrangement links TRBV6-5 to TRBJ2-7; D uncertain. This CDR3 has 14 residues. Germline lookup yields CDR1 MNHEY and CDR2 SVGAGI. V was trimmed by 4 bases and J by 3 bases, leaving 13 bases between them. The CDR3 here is CASSSNPIYYEQYF. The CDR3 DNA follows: TGTGCCAGCAGTTCGAACCCTATCTACTACGAGCAGTACTTC.